Many counts were recorded for the clone carrying this T cell receptor (beta chain). Antigen specificity is unknown. This record belongs to a study of metastatic and nonmetastatic thyroid tumors. The wider study: The authors compared repertoires across blood and tumor or nodule tissue from malignant and benign thyroid patients.

Findings and limits, study-wide: TCR beta diversity was reportedly significantly higher in malignant thyroid tumors than benign nodules, in blood and tumor.

Germline assignment: CDR1 LGHNA and CDR2 YSLEER. The CDR3 spans 15 residues. Between the trimmed V and J ends, which lost 0 bases and 3 bases, there was a span of 11 bases. Prior to thyroid surgery, none of the patients had received any treatment. Source study methods: The study's classifier, a distant-metastasis tool for papillary thyroid cancer, was built using CDR3 differences across clinicopathological groups. MiXCR was used by TCRdb to re-call the PCR reads. These V and J calls are TCRdb output, not the study's own analysis. The sample shows about 33,000 clones, about 10% of them seen only once. The sequenced sample was blood. The genes are TRBV4-3 and TRBJ1-2; weak D call: TRBD1 (6 bases). This receptor was obtained from a female donor with papillary thyroid cancer or a benign thyroid nodule (not recorded which). Some clones in this sample may be carry-over from other donors' samples. The DNA for the CDR3 is TGCGCCAGCAGCCAAGATGGGGAGGGGGACTATGGCTACACCTTC. Residues: CASSQDGEGDYGYTF.